This TCR beta chain comes out of a study of beta chain features in type 1 diabetes. Looking at the study overall: No age, gender or cell yield differences were seen between patients and healthy donors.

This clone was seen only a few times. Its antigen remains unidentified. Since all of the isolated RNA was reverse transcribed, expressed TCRB transcripts were what got sequenced. Repertoires were generated with immunoSEQ multiplex PCR, while TCRdb's copy carries only in-frame clones and drops some. The sample contains hundreds of thousands of clones, 15% to 19% of which appear only once. Study conclusions and caveats: Here, the possible influence of HLA type (on TCRB rearrangement) remained unresolved. There was a possibility that cDNA sequencing over-represented cells with high TCR expression.

This clonotype was sampled from a man aged 18-30 years in good health. Specimen: naive CD4+ T cells from blood.

The CDR3 coding sequence is TGTGCCAGTAGTAAGGACGGTAGCAATCAGCCCCAGCATTTT. The encoded protein is CASSKDGSNQPQHF. The chain uses TRBV19 and TRBJ1-5; D is ambiguous. This CDR3 has 14 amino acids. Trimming took 4 bases from V and 0 from J, leaving 7 bases between them. Germline V gives CDR1 LNHDA, CDR2 SQIVND (reference sequence).